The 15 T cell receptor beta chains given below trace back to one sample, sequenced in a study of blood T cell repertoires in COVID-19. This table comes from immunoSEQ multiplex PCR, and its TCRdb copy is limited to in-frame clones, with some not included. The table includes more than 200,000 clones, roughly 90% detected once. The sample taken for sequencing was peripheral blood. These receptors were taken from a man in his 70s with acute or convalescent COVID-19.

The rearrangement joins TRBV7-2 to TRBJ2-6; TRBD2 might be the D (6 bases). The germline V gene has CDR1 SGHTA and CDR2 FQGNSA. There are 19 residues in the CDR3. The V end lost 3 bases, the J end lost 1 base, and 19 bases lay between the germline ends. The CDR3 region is CASSFQPGLLLSGANVLTF. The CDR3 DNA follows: TGTGCCAGCAGCTTCCAACCGGGACTTCTACTTTCTGGGGCCAACGTCCTGACTTTC.

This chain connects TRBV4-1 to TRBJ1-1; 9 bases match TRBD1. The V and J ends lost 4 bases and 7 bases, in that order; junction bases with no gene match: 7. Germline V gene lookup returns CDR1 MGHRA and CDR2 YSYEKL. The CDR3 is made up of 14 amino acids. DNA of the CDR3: TGCGCCAGCAGCCGCACCGGGACAGGGAGTGAAGCTTTCTTT. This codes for CASSRTGTGSEAFF.

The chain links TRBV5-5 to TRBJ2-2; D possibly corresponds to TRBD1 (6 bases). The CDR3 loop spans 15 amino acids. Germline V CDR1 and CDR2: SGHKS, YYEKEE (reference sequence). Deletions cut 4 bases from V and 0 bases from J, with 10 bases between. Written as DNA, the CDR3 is TGTGCCAGCAGCCCAAGGACAGCGAACACCGGGGAGCTGTTTTTT. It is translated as CASSPRTANTGELFF.

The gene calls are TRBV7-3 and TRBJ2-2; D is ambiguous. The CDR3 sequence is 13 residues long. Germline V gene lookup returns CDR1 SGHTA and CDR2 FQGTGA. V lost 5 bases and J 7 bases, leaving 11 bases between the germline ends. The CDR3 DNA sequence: TGTGCCAGCAGCCCCCGTACTGTCGGGGAGCTGTTTTTT. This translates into CASSPRTVGELFF.

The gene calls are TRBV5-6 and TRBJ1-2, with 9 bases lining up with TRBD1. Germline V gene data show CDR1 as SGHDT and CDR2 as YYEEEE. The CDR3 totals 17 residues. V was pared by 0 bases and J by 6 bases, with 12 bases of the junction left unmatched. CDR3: CASSLEDRGNWRDGYTF. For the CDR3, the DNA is TGTGCCAGCAGCTTGGAAGACAGGGGGAACTGGCGGGATGGCTACACCTTC.

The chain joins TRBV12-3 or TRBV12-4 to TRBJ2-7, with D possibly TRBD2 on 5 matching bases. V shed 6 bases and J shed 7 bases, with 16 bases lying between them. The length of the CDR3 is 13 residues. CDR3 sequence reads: CASSLGRTLEQYF. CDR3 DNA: TGTGCCAGCAGCCTCGGACGGACTCTTGAGCAGTACTTC.

Here the CDR3 reads CASSEGTVAPGTIYF. The CDR3 DNA is TGTGCCAGCAGTGAAGGGACAGTGGCCCCGGGGACCATATATTTT. The chain is built from TRBV2 and TRBJ1-3; D perhaps matches TRBD1 (6 bases). Germline V lookup: CDR1 SNHLY, CDR2 FYNNEI. The CDR3 spans 15 residues. The V end lost 1 base, the J end lost 10 bases, and 17 bases lay between the germline ends.

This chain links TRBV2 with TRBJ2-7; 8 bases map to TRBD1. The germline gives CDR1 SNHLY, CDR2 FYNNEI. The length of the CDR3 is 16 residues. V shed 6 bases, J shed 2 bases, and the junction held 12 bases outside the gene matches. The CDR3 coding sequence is TGTGCCAGCAGACACCCTAACAGGGGGGCCCCCTACGAGCAGTACTTC. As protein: CASRHPNRGAPYEQYF.

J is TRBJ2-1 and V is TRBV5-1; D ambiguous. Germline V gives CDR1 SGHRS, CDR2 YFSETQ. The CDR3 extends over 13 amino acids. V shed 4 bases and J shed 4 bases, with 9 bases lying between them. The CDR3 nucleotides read TGCGCCAGCAGCCCTGACTGGTACAATGAGCAGTTCTTC. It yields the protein CASSPDWYNEQFF.

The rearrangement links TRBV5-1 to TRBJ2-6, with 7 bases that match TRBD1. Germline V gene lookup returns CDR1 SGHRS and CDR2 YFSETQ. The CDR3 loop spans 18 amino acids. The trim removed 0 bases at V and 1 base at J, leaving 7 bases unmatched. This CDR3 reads CASSLASQGMSGANVLTF. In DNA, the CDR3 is TGCGCCAGCAGCTTGGCCTCACAGGGGATGTCTGGGGCCAACGTCCTGACTTTC.

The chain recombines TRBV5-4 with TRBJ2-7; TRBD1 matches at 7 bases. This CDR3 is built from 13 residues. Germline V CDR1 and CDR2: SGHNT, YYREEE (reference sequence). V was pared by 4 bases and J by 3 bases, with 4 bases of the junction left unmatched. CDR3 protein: CASSRRQGYEQYF. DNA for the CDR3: TGTGCCAGCAGCCGTAGACAGGGCTACGAGCAGTACTTC.

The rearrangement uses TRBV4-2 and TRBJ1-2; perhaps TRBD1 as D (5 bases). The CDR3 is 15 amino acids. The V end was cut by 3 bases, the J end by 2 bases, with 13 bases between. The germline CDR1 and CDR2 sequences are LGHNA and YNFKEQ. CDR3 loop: CASSHSEGLNYGYTF. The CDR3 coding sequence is TGTGCCAGCAGCCATTCGGAGGGGTTAAACTATGGCTACACCTTC.

The CDR3 DNA is TGTGCCAGCAGCTTCGCGGCAGGGGAGTTCCTGAACACTGAAGCTTTCTTT. Encoded protein: CASSFAAGEFLNTEAFF. The V and J genes are TRBV11-3 and TRBJ1-1; weak D call: TRBD1 (6 bases). Germline CDR1 and CDR2: SGHNT and YENEEA. This CDR3 has 17 residues. Trimming shortened V by 3 bases and J by 0 bases, and 17 bases separated the two germline ends.

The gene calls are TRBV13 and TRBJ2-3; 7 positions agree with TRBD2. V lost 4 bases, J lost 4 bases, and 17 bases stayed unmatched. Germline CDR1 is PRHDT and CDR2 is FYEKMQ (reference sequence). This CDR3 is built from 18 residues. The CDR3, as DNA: TGTGCCAGCAGCTCCAGACTAGCACTGGGGGAGAAGTCAGATACGCAGTATTTT. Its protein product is CASSSRLALGEKSDTQYF.

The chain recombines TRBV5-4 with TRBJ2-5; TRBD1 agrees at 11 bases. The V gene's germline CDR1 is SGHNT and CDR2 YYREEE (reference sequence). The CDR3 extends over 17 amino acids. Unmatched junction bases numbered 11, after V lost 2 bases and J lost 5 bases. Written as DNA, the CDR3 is TGTGCCAGCAGCTTAGGACAGGGGGCGCGTCTAATGGAGACCCAGTACTTC. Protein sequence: CASSLGQGARLMETQYF.